This entry lists 22 T cell receptor beta chains sequenced from one sample in a study of blood T cell repertoires in COVID-19. Method: immunoSEQ multiplex PCR; TCRdb's copy keeps in-frame clones and lacks some. The profile covers around 160,000 clones, with around 87% appearing a single time and 1.2% taken by the ten largest. Sequencing input: PBMCs or T cells enriched from blood (not recorded which). The source of these receptors is a woman aged 25-40 years with acute COVID-19.

The V call is TRBV10-3, the J call TRBJ2-2, with 8 bases lining up with TRBD1. In germline, CDR1 is ENHRY, CDR2 SYGVKD. Trimming took 4 bases from V and 7 from J; bases not matched to a gene: 5. There are 14 residues in the CDR3. The CDR3 spells CAISAGQVIGELFF. The CDR3 region has the DNA TGTGCCATCAGTGCGGGACAGGTTATCGGGGAGCTGTTTTTT.

The table lists this clone with a few counts. The rearrangement links TRBV23-1 to TRBJ1-5; D might be TRBD1 (5 bases). TRBV23-1 falls under the ORF class, with uncertain function. The CDR3 has 16 residues. Trimming left V 2 bases short and J 3 bases short, with 14 bases between. CDR3 sequence reads: CASSQTLGADNQPQHF. The CDR3 nucleotides are TGCGCCAGCAGTCAAACTTTAGGGGCAGACAATCAGCCCCAGCATTTT.

The rearrangement links TRBV19 to TRBJ2-7, with TRBD1 matching over 9 bases. V gave up 4 bases and J gave up 5 bases; unmatched junction bases: 3. The CDR3 spans 13 residues. Germline CDR1 reads LNHDA; CDR2 reads SQIVND (reference sequence). The CDR3, as DNA: TGTGCCAGTAGTAACAGGGGGCAGGACGAGCAGTACTTC. Translation gives CASSNRGQDEQYF.

The V gene is TRBV10-3, the J gene TRBJ2-3; 10 positions match TRBD2. CDR1 is ENHRY, CDR2 SYGVKD, per germline. The junction had 10 bases not matched to a gene; V was cut back by 7 bases and J by 3 bases. The CDR3 runs to 16 residues. CDR3 region: CAINSAGGGRTDTQYF. The CDR3, as DNA: TGTGCCATCAACTCAGCGGGAGGGGGTAGAACAGATACGCAGTATTTT.

A few counts support this clone. The chain couples TRBV21-1 to TRBJ2-7; the D call TRBD2 from the table was never checked on the DNA. TRBV21-1 is termed a pseudogene. The CDR3 is 15 residues long. Written as DNA, the CDR3 is TGTGCCACCACCAAGGGGGGGGAGGGAATAAACGAGCAGTACTTC. Its protein product is CATTKGGEGINEQYF.

This clone has only a few counts. In DNA form, the CDR3 reads TGTGCCAGCAGTGTTACTAGCGGGAGTAGAGATACGCAGTATTTT. It encodes CASSVTSGSRDTQYF. The rearrangement joins TRBV28 to TRBJ2-3, with 11 positions matching TRBD2. The CDR3 is 15 residues long. J gave up 5 bases and V 5 bases, and 6 bases lay outside the gene matches. Germline V gene lookup returns CDR1 MDHEN and CDR2 SYDVKM. Supplemented by reference TRBV28 and TRBJ2-3, the full variable domain reads DVKVTQSSRYLVKRTGEKVFLECVQDMDHENMFWYRQDPGLGLRLIYFSYDVKMKEKGDIPEGYSVSREKKERFSLILESASTNQTSMYLCASSVTSGSRDTQYFGPGTRLTVL.

This sequence joins TRBV28 and TRBJ1-2; D ambiguous. Germline CDR1 is MDHEN and CDR2 is SYDVKM. The CDR3 length is 14 residues. The germline V and J ends were trimmed by 8 bases and 6 bases, with 19 bases remaining between them. The CDR3 protein is CASLSEVRNDGYTF. The CDR3, as DNA: TGTGCCAGCCTCTCAGAGGTGCGCAACGATGGCTACACCTTC.

The chain recombines TRBV15 with TRBJ2-3; tentative D call: TRBD2 (6 bases). Trimming left V 0 bases short and J 3 bases short, with 13 bases between. Germline V CDR1 and CDR2: LNHNV, YYDKDF (reference sequence). The CDR3 runs to 16 residues. The CDR3 region has the DNA TGTGCCACCAGCAGAGAGGCAGCGGGCGGAACAGATACGCAGTATTTT. Its protein product is CATSREAAGGTDTQYF.

This clone was found once. This chain connects TRBV28 to TRBJ1-4; possible D gene TRBD1, 6 bases. V dropped 6 bases and J dropped 3 bases, with 11 bases sitting between them. CDR1 is MDHEN, CDR2 SYDVKM, per germline. This CDR3 region has 14 residues. In DNA, the CDR3 is TGTGCCAGCAGAAAAAGACAGGCTAATGAAAAACTGTTTTTT. Translating it yields CASRKRQANEKLFF.

The CDR3 is CASSNPGAGNTIYF. The CDR3 DNA sequence: TGTGCCAGCAGTAACCCCGGGGCTGGAAACACCATATATTTT. The chain has TRBV28 and TRBJ1-3, with D unresolved. Per germline, CDR1 MDHEN and CDR2 SYDVKM. Deletions cut 5 bases from V and 2 bases from J, with 10 bases between. There are 14 residues in the CDR3. The full variable domain, its missing parts supplied by reference TRBV28 and TRBJ1-3, is DVKVTQSSRYLVKRTGEKVFLECVQDMDHENMFWYRQDPGLGLRLIYFSYDVKMKEKGDIPEGYSVSREKKERFSLILESASTNQTSMYLCASSNPGAGNTIYFGEGSWLTVV.

J is TRBJ2-7 and V is TRBV10-3; TRBD2 matches at 9 bases. Germline-derived CDR1 and CDR2 are ENHRY and SYGVKD. The CDR3 is made up of 15 amino acids. V shed 0 bases, J shed 5 bases, and the junction held 5 bases outside the gene matches. CDR3 sequence (DNA): TGTGCCATCAGTGAGTCTAGCGGGAGCCCCCACGAGCAGTACTTC. Protein: CAISESSGSPHEQYF.

This clone was counted between two and nine times. The genes are TRBV18 and TRBJ2-3; TRBD1 agrees at 9 bases. The CDR3 is 14 residues long. V lost 3 bases to trimming and J lost 5 bases; unmatched junction nucleotides: 3. Germline V gene sequence: CDR1 KGHSH, CDR2 LQKENI. The CDR3 here is CASSPGTGIDTQYF. The DNA of the CDR3 is TGTGCCAGCTCACCGGGGACAGGGATAGATACGCAGTATTTT.

The gene calls are TRBV5-4 and TRBJ1-2; TRBD1 aligns across 9 bases. The CDR3 totals 15 residues. CDR1 and CDR2 (germline): SGHNT, YYREEE (reference sequence). V was pared by 4 bases and J by 5 bases, with 9 bases of the junction left unmatched. The CDR3 protein is CASSLTTGGVYGYTF. CDR3 nucleotides: TGTGCCAGCAGCCTTACGACAGGGGGGGTTTATGGCTACACCTTC.

The chain couples TRBV6-6 to TRBJ2-2, with a weak D call TRBD2 (6 bases). V shed 6 bases and J shed 7 bases, with 15 bases lying between them. Germline assignment: CDR1 MNHNY and CDR2 SVGAGI (reference sequence). The CDR3 is 14 residues long. The CDR3 coding sequence is TGTGCCAGCAGCCCCGCGGGGATCAACGGGGAGCTGTTTTTT. Translating it yields CASSPAGINGELFF.

This clone was counted ten times or more. The chain joins TRBV4-2 to TRBJ2-2; TRBD1 matches at 9 bases. This CDR3 spans 17 amino acids. The J segment lost 1 base and the V segment lost 5 bases, leaving 8 bases of the junction unmatched. Germline loops: CDR1 LGHNA, CDR2 YNFKEQ. CDR3 in DNA: TGTGCCAGCAGCACAACGGACAGGGGCGAGAACACCGGGGAGCTGTTTTTT. It yields the protein CASSTTDRGENTGELFF.

The chain recombines TRBV20-1 with TRBJ2-7; TRBD2 agrees at 7 bases. The CDR3 contains 14 residues. After removal of 3 bases from V and 4 bases from J, the junction contained 9 bases not matched to a gene. CDR1 and CDR2 from the germline V gene are DFQATT and SNEGSKA (reference sequence). DNA for the CDR3: TGCAGTGCTAGTGCCAGCGGGATCTTATACGAGCAGTACTTC. Its protein product is CSASASGILYEQYF.

As for this clone: The same CDR3 arises from other DNA sequences in this sample as well. V usage is TRBV3-1 (or the pseudogene TRBV3-2) and J usage is TRBJ2-7; 11 bases are a match to TRBD2. Unmatched junction bases numbered 0, after V lost 2 bases and J lost 3 bases. Germline V gene lookup returns CDR1 LGHDT and CDR2 YNNKEL (reference sequence). CDR3 length: 14 amino acids. CDR3 protein: CASSQTSGSYEQYF. DNA of the CDR3: TGTGCCAGCAGCCAAACTAGCGGGAGCTACGAGCAGTACTTC.

This chain joins TRBV20-1 and TRBJ1-5; D possibly corresponds to TRBD1 (6 bases). The CDR3 runs 14 residues. The V and J ends lost 3 bases and 1 base respectively, with 10 bases between them. Germline values: CDR1 DFQATT, CDR2 SNEGSKA (reference sequence). In nucleotides, the CDR3 is TGCAGTGCTAGTAGGCAGGGGAGCAATCAGCCCCAGCATTTT. Encoded protein: CSASRQGSNQPQHF.

The gene calls are TRBV7-2 and TRBJ1-5; tentative D call: TRBD1 (5 bases). The V and J ends lost 1 base and 7 bases respectively, with 11 bases between them. The CDR3 covers 14 residues. CDR1 and CDR2 from the germline V gene are SGHTA and FQGNSA. The DNA of the CDR3 is TGTGCCAGCAGCTTAGGGGGGGATGGACAGCCCCAGCATTTT. This encodes CASSLGGDGQPQHF.

The genes are TRBV7-9 and TRBJ2-7, with 10 nucleotides matching TRBD1. CDR3 length equals 15 residues. The germline gives CDR1 SEHNR, CDR2 FQNEAQ (reference sequence). J gave up 3 bases and V 5 bases, and 7 bases lay outside the gene matches. The CDR3, as DNA: TGTGCCAGCAGCAGGATCCGGGACAGGGGCTACGAGCAGTACTTC. Amino acid sequence: CASSRIRDRGYEQYF.

The V call is TRBV28, the J call TRBJ1-1, with 7 positions matching TRBD1. After removal of 11 bases from V and 8 bases from J, the junction contained 14 bases not matched to a gene. Looked up from germline, CDR1 is MDHEN and CDR2 is SYDVKM. The CDR3 has 13 residues. Here the CDR3 reads CASGLNRGGEAFF. Here the CDR3 DNA reads TGTGCCTCGGGGCTAAACAGGGGAGGAGAAGCTTTCTTT.

The rearrangement links TRBV5-4 to TRBJ2-7; the match to TRBD2 covers 14 bases. V shed 4 bases and J 0 bases; nucleotides not matched to a gene: 9. CDR3 length: 18 residues. Germline-derived CDR1 and CDR2 are SGHNT and YYREEE (reference sequence). Here the CDR3 reads CASSHGLAGGPSSYEQYF. The CDR3 DNA sequence: TGTGCCAGCAGCCATGGACTAGCGGGAGGCCCTAGCTCCTACGAGCAGTACTTC.